The clone carrying this T cell receptor (beta chain) was seen ten or more times. The target antigen is unknown. This sample is drawn from a study of T-cell reconstitution after alpha-beta-depleted transplantation in children. CDR3 length: 12 amino acids. Trimming removed 10 bases from V and 7 bases from J, with 17 bases in between. Germline assignment: CDR1 MNHEY and CDR2 SMNVEV (reference sequence). Whole-study findings and limits: The origin of high day-60 TCRbeta diversity in some patients lay in surviving recipient T cells and thymic progenitors.

A TCRbeta library incorporating unique molecular identifiers was prepared. TCRdb re-called the PCR reads through MiXCR, storing one row per CDR3 protein. The sample records some 180,000 distinct CDR3 sequences, 6.6% being singletons. The receptor comes from a boy aged 2-15 years with acute lymphoblastic leukemia, due to receive a stem cell transplant. This rearrangement joins TRBV27 to TRBJ2-7, with D perhaps TRBD1 or TRBD2 (5 bases each). The input for sequencing was PBMCs, taken before TCRalphabeta/CD19-depleted stem cell transplant. The CDR3 reads CATGTDIEEQYF. The CDR3 nucleotides read TGTGCCACCGGGACGGACATAGAGGAGCAGTACTTC.